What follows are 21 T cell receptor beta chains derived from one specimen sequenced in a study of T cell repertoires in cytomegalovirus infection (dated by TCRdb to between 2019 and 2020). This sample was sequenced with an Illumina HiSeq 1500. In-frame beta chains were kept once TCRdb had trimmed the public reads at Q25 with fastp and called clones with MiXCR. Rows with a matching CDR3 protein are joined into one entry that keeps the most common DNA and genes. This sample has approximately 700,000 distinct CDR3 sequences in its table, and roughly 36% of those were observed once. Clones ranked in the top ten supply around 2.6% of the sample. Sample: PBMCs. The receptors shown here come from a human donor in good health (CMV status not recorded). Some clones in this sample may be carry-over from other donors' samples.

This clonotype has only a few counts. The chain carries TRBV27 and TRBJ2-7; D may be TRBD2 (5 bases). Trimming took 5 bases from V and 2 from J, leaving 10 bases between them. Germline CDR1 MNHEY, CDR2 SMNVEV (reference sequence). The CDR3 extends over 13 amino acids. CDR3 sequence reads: CASSGGQTYEQYF. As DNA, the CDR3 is TGTGCCAGCAGTGGAGGTCAGACCTACGAGCAGTACTTC.

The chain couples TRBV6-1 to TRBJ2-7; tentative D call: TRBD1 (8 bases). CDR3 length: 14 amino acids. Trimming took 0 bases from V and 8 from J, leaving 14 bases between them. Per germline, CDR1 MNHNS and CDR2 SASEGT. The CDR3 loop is CASSEALQGGKQYF. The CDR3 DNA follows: TGTGCCAGCAGTGAAGCGCTACAGGGGGGGAAGCAGTACTTC.

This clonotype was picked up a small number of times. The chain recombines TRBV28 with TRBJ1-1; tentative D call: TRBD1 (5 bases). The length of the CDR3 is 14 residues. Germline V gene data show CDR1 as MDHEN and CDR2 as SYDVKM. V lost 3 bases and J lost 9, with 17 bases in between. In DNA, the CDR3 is TGTGCCAGCAGTTTGGCGGCAGGGCGTAGTAAAGCTTTCTTT. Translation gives CASSLAAGRSKAFF.

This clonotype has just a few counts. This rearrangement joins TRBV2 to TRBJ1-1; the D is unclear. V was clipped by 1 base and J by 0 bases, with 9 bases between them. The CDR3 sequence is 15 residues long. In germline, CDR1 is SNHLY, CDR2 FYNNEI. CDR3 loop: CASSEEFIMNTEAFF. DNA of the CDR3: TGTGCCAGCAGTGAAGAGTTTATCATGAACACTGAAGCTTTCTTT. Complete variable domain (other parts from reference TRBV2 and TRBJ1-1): EPEVTQTPSHQVTQMGQEVILRCVPISNHLYFYWYRQILGQKVEFLVSFYNNEISEKSEIFDDQFSVERPDGSNFTLKIRSTKLEDSAMYFCASSEEFIMNTEAFFGQGTRLTVV.

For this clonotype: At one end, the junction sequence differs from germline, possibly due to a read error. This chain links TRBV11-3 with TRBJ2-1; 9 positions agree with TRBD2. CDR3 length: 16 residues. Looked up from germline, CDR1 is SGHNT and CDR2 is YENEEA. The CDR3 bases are TGTGCCAGCAGGTTAGGGGGGGCGGGGGGGTACAATGAGCAGTTCTTC. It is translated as CASRLGGAGGYNEQFF.

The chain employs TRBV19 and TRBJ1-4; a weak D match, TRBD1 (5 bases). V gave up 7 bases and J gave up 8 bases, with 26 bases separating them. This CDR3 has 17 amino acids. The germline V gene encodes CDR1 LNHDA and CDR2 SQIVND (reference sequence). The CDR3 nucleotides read TGTGCCAGTACATCTCGGCCAAGACTACGACGGGGGGAAAAACTGTTTTTT. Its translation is CASTSRPRLRRGEKLFF.

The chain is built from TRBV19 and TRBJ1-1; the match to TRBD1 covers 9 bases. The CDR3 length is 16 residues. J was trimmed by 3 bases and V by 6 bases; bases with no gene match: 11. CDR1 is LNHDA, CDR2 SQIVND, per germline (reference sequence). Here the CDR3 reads CASSLAETGGYTEAFF. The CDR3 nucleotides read TGTGCCAGTAGCCTCGCCGAGACAGGGGGGTACACTGAAGCTTTCTTT.

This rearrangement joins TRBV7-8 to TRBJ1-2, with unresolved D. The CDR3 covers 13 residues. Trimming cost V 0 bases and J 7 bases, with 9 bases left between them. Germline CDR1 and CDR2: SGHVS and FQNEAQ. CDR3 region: CASSLAEGSGYTF. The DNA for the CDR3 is TGTGCCAGCAGCTTAGCGGAGGGTTCTGGCTACACCTTC.

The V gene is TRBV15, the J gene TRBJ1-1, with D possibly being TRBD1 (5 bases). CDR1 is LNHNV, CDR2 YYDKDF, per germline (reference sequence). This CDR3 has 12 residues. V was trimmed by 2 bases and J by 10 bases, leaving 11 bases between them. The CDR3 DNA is TGTGCCACCAGCAGATCCCGGGACCGAGCTTTCTTT. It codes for CATSRSRDRAFF. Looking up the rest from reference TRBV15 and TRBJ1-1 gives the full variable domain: DAMVIQNPRYQVTQFGKPVTLSCSQTLNHNVMYWYQQKSSQAPKLLFHYYDKDFNNEADTPDNFQSRRPNTSFCFLDIRSPGLGDTAMYLCATSRSRDRAFFGQGTRLTVV.

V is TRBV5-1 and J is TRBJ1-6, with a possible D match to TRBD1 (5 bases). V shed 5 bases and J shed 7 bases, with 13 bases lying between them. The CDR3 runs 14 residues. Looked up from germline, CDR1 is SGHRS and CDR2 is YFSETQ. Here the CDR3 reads CASRSGTMNSPLHF. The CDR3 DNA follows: TGCGCCAGCAGATCCGGGACGATGAATTCACCCCTCCACTTT. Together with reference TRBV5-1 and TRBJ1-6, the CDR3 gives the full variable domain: KAGVTQTPRYLIKTRGQQVTLSCSPISGHRSVSWYQQTPGQGLQFLFEYFSETQRNKGNFPGRFSGRQFSNSRSEMNVSTLELGDSALYLCASRSGTMNSPLHFGNGTRLTVT.

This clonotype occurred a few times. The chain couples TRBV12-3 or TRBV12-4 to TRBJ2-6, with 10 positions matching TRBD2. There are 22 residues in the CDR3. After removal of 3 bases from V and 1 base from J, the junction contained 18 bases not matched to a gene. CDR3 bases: TGTGCCAGCAGTTTTCGGAGGACAGGAATTCTAGCGGGAGCTTCTGGGGCCAACGTCCTGACTTTC. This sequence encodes CASSFRRTGILAGASGANVLTF.

The DNA for the CDR3 is TGTGCCAGCAGCTTAGAGAGGGCGGGGGGGTACAATGAGCAGTTCTTC. This translates into CASSLERAGGYNEQFF. V gene TRBV7-2 combines with J gene TRBJ2-1, with 9 positions matching TRBD2. The CDR3 is 16 amino acids. V lost 1 base to trimming and J lost 4 bases; unmatched junction nucleotides: 5. CDR1 SGHTA and CDR2 FQGNSA come from the germline V gene. Together with reference TRBV7-2 and TRBJ2-1, the CDR3 gives the full variable domain: GAGVSQSPSNKVTEKGKDVELRCDPISGHTALYWYRQSLGQGLEFLIYFQGNSAPDKSGLPSDRFSAERTGGSVSTLTIQRTQQEDSAVYLCASSLERAGGYNEQFFGPGTRLTVL.

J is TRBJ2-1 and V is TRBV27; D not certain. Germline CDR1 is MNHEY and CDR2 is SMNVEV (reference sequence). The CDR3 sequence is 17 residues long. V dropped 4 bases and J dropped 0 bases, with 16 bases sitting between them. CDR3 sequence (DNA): TGTGCCAGCAGTTACGACCGCTTGGCCGGCTCCTACAATGAGCAGTTCTTC. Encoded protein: CASSYDRLAGSYNEQFF.

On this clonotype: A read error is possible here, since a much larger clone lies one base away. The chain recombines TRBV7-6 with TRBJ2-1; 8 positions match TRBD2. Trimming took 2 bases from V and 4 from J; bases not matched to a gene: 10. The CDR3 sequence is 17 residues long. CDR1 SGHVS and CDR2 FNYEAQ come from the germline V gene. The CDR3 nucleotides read TGTGCCAGCAGCTTAAGGCCGGGAATAGCGGGGTACAATGAGCAGTTCTTC. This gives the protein CASSLRPGIAGYNEQFF.

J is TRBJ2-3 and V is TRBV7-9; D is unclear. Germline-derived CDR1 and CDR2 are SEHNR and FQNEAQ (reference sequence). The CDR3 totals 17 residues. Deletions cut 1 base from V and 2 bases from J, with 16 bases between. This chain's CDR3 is CASSLGTADKLTDTQYF. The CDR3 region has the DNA TGTGCCAGCAGCTTAGGGACGGCCGATAAACTCACAGATACGCAGTATTTT. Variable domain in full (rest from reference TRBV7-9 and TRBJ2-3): DTGVSQNPRHKITKRGQNVTFRCDPISEHNRLYWYRQTLGQGPEFLTYFQNEAQLEKSRLLSDRFSAERPKGSFSTLEIQRTEQGDSAMYLCASSLGTADKLTDTQYFGPGTRLTVL.

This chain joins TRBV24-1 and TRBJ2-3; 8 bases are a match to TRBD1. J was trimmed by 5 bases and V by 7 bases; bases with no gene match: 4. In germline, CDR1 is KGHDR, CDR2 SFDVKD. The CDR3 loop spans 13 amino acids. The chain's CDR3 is CATSLTGGDTQYF. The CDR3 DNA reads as TGTGCCACCAGCTTAACAGGGGGAGATACGCAGTATTTT.

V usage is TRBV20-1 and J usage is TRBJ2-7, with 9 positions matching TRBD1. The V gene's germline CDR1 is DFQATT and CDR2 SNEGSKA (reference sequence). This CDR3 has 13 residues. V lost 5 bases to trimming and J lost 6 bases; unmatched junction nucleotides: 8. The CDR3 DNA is TGCAGTGCTGGGGACAGGGTCGGCCGCGAGCAGTACTTC. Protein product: CSAGDRVGREQYF.

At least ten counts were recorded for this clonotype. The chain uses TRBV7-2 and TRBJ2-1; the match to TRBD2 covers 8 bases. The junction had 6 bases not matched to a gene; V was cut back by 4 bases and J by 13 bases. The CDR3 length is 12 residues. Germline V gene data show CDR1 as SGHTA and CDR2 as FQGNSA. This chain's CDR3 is CASSSIAGFQFF. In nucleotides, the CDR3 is TGTGCCAGCAGCTCCATAGCGGGATTTCAGTTCTTC.

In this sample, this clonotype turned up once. CDR3 sequence reads: CSASRDSDYEQYF. Written as DNA, the CDR3 is TGCAGTGCCAGCAGGGACTCGGACTACGAGCAGTACTTC. The chain links TRBV20-1 to TRBJ2-7, with D possibly being TRBD2 (6 bases). Trimming stripped 6 bases from V and 3 bases from J, with 15 bases between. Per germline, CDR1 DFQATT and CDR2 SNEGSKA (reference sequence). CDR3 length: 13 amino acids.

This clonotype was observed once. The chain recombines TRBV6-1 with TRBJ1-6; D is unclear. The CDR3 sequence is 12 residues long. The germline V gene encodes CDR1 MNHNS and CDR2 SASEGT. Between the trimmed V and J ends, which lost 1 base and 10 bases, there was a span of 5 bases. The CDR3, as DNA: TGTGCCAGCAGTGAAGGAGGATCACCCCTCCACTTT. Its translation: CASSEGGSPLHF.

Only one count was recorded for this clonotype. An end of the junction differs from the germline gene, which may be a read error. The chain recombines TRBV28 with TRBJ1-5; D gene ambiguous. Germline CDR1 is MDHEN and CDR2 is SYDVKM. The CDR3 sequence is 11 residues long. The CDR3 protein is CASGGFEPHHF. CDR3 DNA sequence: TGTGCCAGCGGAGGGTTCGAGCCCCATCATTTT.